Listed below are T cell receptor beta chains from one sample, sequenced in a study of shared clonotypes between healthy human individuals. The data were produced by immunoSEQ multiplex PCR, yet TCRdb's version contains in-frame clones alone and is incomplete. The top ten clones hold 0.39% of a sample with 2.3 million or so clones, 85% to 95% of them seen once. Sequences were obtained from naive CD4+ T cells from PBMCs. The receptors were sampled from a young man in good health. Some clones in this sample may be carry-over from other donors' samples. Both conserved end residues are part of each CDR3. Fields, in order: V gene, clone size, J gene, D gene, CDR3 DNA, CDR3 protein. D genes are given only for firm matches. Size values are once, few and many counts, or a class for expanded clones, and some rows have none.

>TRBV6-4|.|TRBJ1-2|.
TGTGCCAGCAGTGAAAACTACGACAGGTCTATCCCCTATGGCTACACCTTC
CASSENYDRSIPYGYTF
>TRBV18|.|TRBJ2-1|TRBD2
TGTGCCAGCTCATCCCGACTAGCGGGAGAAGAAAATGAGCAGTTCTTC
CASSSRLAGEENEQFF
>TRBV18|.|TRBJ1-3|.
TGTGCCAGCTCACGACAGACCCGAAACACCATATATTTT
CASSRQTRNTIYF
>TRBV4-3|.|TRBJ2-7|TRBD2
TGCGCCAGCAGCCAAGAGGGAGCGGGGGGGCTCGAGCAGTACTTC
CASSQEGAGGLEQYF
>TRBV5-1|few|TRBJ1-2|.
TGCGCCAGCAGCCTGGGGGCAGGGAGGTACAATGGCTACACCTTC
CASSLGAGRYNGYTF
>TRBV5-1|.|TRBJ1-2|.
TGCGCCAGCAGCTACGGGAGTTATGGCTACACCTTC
CASSYGSYGYTF
>TRBV2|few|TRBJ1-1|.
TGTGCCACCCGAGGCCTCCAGGGACGGGGCACTGAAGCTTTCTTT
CATRGLQGRGTEAFF
>TRBV7-2|.|TRBJ2-7|.
TGTGCCAGCAGCTTATTGGGGCGGGCTTCGGACGAGCAGTACTTC
CASSLLGRASDEQYF
>TRBV4-2|.|TRBJ1-1|.
TGTGCCAGCAGCCAAGTTCTCGAGGCCACTGAAGCTTTCTTT
CASSQVLEATEAFF
>TRBV28|.|TRBJ2-7|.
TGTGCCAGCTTTACGGGAGTCTCACTCCACGAGCAGTACTTC
CASFTGVSLHEQYF